One T cell receptor beta chain is described in this entry. The entry originates in a study of blood T cell repertoires in COVID-19. In the original processing: Nucleated cell number was recorded as an estimate derived from reference gene primer amplification. Assay used: immunoSEQ multiplex PCR; TCRdb lists only in-frame clones, some missing. V, J and clone size are taken as reported in that table, and D and trimming were inferred from the DNA itself. Of over 400,000 clones in the sample, approximately 85% were seen once. V gave up 4 bases and J gave up 0 bases; unmatched junction bases: 4. CDR1 LGHDT and CDR2 YNNKEL come from the germline V gene (reference sequence). The CDR3 is made up of 15 amino acids.

The specimen was peripheral blood. The chain recombines TRBV3-1 (or the pseudogene TRBV3-2) with TRBJ2-3; 7 bases map to TRBD2. This receptor was obtained from a human donor in a cohort sampled during active COVID-19. CDR3 sequence: CASSPGLDSTDTQYF. DNA of the CDR3: TGTGCCAGCAGCCCCGGACTAGACAGCACAGATACGCAGTATTTT.